A single sample is the source of the 21 T cell receptor beta chains below, sequenced in a study of radiation and T cells in renal cell carcinoma. Sequencing used immunoSEQ multiplex PCR; TCRdb keeps in-frame clones, though not all of them. Altogether over 120,000 clones are present, 86% being singletons, with the ten largest covering 15% to 20%. Sample time point: blood 4 weeks post-SBRT, at nephrectomy. Regarding treatment: 15 Gy SBRT to primary tumor, nephrectomy 4 weeks later. The input for sequencing was blood, taken from a patient whose treatment included radiotherapy and nephrectomy. These TCRs come from a woman aged 45-65 years with renal cell carcinoma.

This chain connects TRBV19 to TRBJ1-2; weak D call: TRBD1 (5 bases). Trimming took off 6 bases at V and 5 bases at J, with 13 bases between the two ends. The CDR3 has 13 amino acids. Germline V gives CDR1 LNHDA, CDR2 SQIVND (reference sequence). In DNA, the CDR3 is TGTGCCAGTAGCACGGGACTGACTTATGGCTACACCTTC. This translates into CASSTGLTYGYTF.

The DNA of the CDR3 is TGTGCCAGCAGCCCCGAGGGGGGGGGTTACAATGAGCAGTTCTTC. It is translated as CASSPEGGGYNEQFF. V is TRBV7-8 and J is TRBJ2-1; tentatively, D is TRBD2 (7 bases). Trimming pared 5 bases from V and 4 bases from J, leaving 15 bases between. Germline-derived CDR1 and CDR2 are SGHVS and FQNEAQ. The CDR3 is 15 amino acids.

The genes are TRBV5-6 and TRBJ2-5; TRBD1 might be the D (6 bases). The CDR3 is made up of 17 amino acids. The germline V gene encodes CDR1 SGHDT and CDR2 YYEEEE. V was trimmed by 2 bases and J by 1 base, leaving 18 bases between them. In DNA, the CDR3 is TGTGCCAGCAGCTTCTTGGACTCCCAGGGGCCCCAAGAGACCCAGTACTTC. It codes for CASSFLDSQGPQETQYF. Drawing the rest from reference TRBV5-6 and TRBJ2-5, the complete variable domain is DAGVTQSPTHLIKTRGQQVTLRCSPKSGHDTVSWYQQALGQGPQFIFQYYEEEERQRGNFPDRFSGHQFPNYSSELNVNALLLGDSALYLCASSFLDSQGPQETQYFGPGTRLLVL.

The chain links TRBV4-3 to TRBJ2-7; maybe TRBD1 (5 bases). With 0 bases removed from V and 2 bases from J, the gap between germline ends came to 11 bases. The CDR3 contains 15 residues. In germline, CDR1 is LGHNA, CDR2 YSLEER. This chain's CDR3 is CASSQEGRATYEQYF. As DNA, the CDR3 is TGCGCCAGCAGCCAAGAGGGCAGGGCAACCTACGAGCAGTACTTC.

The chain is built from TRBV19 and TRBJ1-1, with D tentatively TRBD1 (5 bases). Trimming pared 5 bases from V and 3 bases from J, leaving 13 bases between. The germline V gene has CDR1 LNHDA and CDR2 SQIVND (reference sequence). This CDR3 spans 14 amino acids. The CDR3 DNA is TGTGCCAGTAGTCCAGGGTACGGAGACACTGAAGCTTTCTTT. Encoded protein: CASSPGYGDTEAFF.

The chain carries TRBV23-1 and TRBJ2-7, with a possible D match to TRBD1 (5 bases). TRBV23-1 is an open reading frame whose function is uncertain. CDR3 length: 12 residues. V lost 6 bases and J lost 3, with 9 bases in between. As DNA, the CDR3 is TGCGCCAGCAGCAGGGTTTGCTACGAGCAGTACTTC. Amino acids: CASSRVCYEQYF.

The chain couples TRBV18 to TRBJ1-1; possible D gene TRBD1, 5 bases. This CDR3 contains 16 residues. V lost 1 base to trimming and J lost 5 bases, with 17 bases between them. CDR1 is KGHSH, CDR2 LQKENI, per germline. The CDR3 reads CASSPLTGGTPTEAFF. The CDR3 nucleotides read TGTGCCAGCTCACCACTTACAGGCGGAACCCCTACTGAAGCTTTCTTT.

The chain is built from TRBV7-8 and TRBJ2-1; D is perhaps TRBD1 or TRBD2 (5 bases each). V gave up 1 base and J gave up 0 bases, with 10 bases separating them. This CDR3 has 16 residues. Germline CDR1 is SGHVS and CDR2 is FQNEAQ. CDR3 protein: CASSLGGRGSYNEQFF. The CDR3 nucleotides are TGTGCCAGCAGCTTAGGGGGCCGGGGCTCCTACAATGAGCAGTTCTTC.

The chain joins TRBV4-2 to TRBJ2-5, with 8 bases aligning to TRBD1. Germline V gene lookup returns CDR1 LGHNA and CDR2 YNFKEQ. Trimming at V came to 1 base and at J to 0 bases, leaving 4 bases not matched to a gene. The CDR3 is 16 residues long. The CDR3 spells CASSQGDRGYQETQYF. The CDR3, as DNA: TGTGCCAGCAGCCAAGGTGACAGGGGTTACCAAGAGACCCAGTACTTC.

V is TRBV21-1 and J is TRBJ1-5; the DNA was not compared with TRBD1, the D call given in the table. TRBV21-1 is listed as a pseudogene. The CDR3 has 17 amino acids. This chain's CDR3 is CASSYPTGGWSNQPQHF. The DNA for the CDR3 is TGTGCCAGCAGCTACCCGACAGGGGGATGGAGCAATCAGCCCCAGCATTTT.

V and J are TRBV23-1 and TRBJ2-6, with 8 bases aligning to TRBD1. TRBV23-1 counts as an open reading frame of uncertain function. V dropped 0 bases and J dropped 2; count of bases not matched to a gene: 6. There are 18 residues in the CDR3. Here the CDR3 reads CASSQSGTGGTGANVLTF. Here the CDR3 DNA reads TGCGCCAGCAGTCAATCAGGCACAGGGGGAACTGGGGCCAACGTCCTGACTTTC.

The chain is built from TRBV6-1 and TRBJ2-7; unclear D gene. Germline CDR1 MNHNS, CDR2 SASEGT. Deletions cut 8 bases from V and 5 bases from J, with 10 bases between. CDR3 length: 11 residues. The CDR3 reads CASGRLNEQYF. In DNA, the CDR3 is TGTGCCAGCGGGCGGTTGAACGAGCAGTACTTC.

The genes are TRBV19 and TRBJ1-2; TRBD1 agrees at 8 bases. The CDR3 is 14 residues long. Germline CDR1 is LNHDA and CDR2 is SQIVND (reference sequence). The V and J ends lost 5 bases and 7 bases, in that order; junction bases with no gene match: 9. The CDR3 bases are TGTGCCAGTAGTCCCGGCAGGGGGCTCGGTGGCTACACCTTC. The encoded protein is CASSPGRGLGGYTF.

The chain couples TRBV28 to TRBJ1-3; 7 nucleotides line up with TRBD1. This CDR3 contains 15 residues. J gave up 1 base and V 5 bases, and 5 bases lay outside the gene matches. The germline gives CDR1 MDHEN, CDR2 SYDVKM. The CDR3 DNA follows: TGTGCCAGCAGTCCCCAACAGGGGTCTGGAAACACCATATATTTT. Protein: CASSPQQGSGNTIYF.

The V call is TRBV30, the J call TRBJ1-5; tentative D call: TRBD1 (6 bases). Germline V gene sequence: CDR1 GTSNPN, CDR2 SVGIG (reference sequence). The V end lost 4 bases, the J end lost 5 bases, and 12 bases lay between the germline ends. The CDR3 contains 13 residues. In nucleotides, the CDR3 is TGTGCCTGGAAAGATCACAGGGATCAGCCCCAGCATTTT. Protein sequence: CAWKDHRDQPQHF.

The chain links TRBV18 to TRBJ1-1; 7 nucleotides match TRBD1. With 5 bases clipped from V and 3 bases from J, the junction kept 21 bases outside the gene matches. Germline-derived CDR1 and CDR2 are KGHSH and LQKENI. The CDR3 loop spans 19 amino acids. Here the CDR3 reads CASSAIFSRTGGGDTEAFF. CDR3 nucleotide sequence: TGTGCCAGCTCAGCCATCTTCTCTAGGACAGGCGGGGGGGACACTGAAGCTTTCTTT.

The rearrangement uses TRBV11-2 and TRBJ1-3, with D possibly matching TRBD1 (6 bases). V was pared by 0 bases and J by 4 bases, with 10 bases between. The CDR3 is 15 amino acids. Germline CDR1 reads SGHAT; CDR2 reads FQNNGV. Here the CDR3 DNA reads TGTGCCAGCAGCTTAGAGGGGGGGCTCGGAAACACCATATATTTT. This encodes CASSLEGGLGNTIYF.

The chain is built from TRBV21-1 and TRBJ2-1. TRBV21-1 is recorded as a pseudogene. The CDR3 runs to 16 residues. The CDR3 here is CASSKASVLRYNEQFF. The CDR3, as DNA: TGTGCCAGCAGCAAGGCCTCGGTCCTTCGATACAATGAGCAGTTCTTC.

This rearrangement joins TRBV6-5 to TRBJ1-5; no clear D gene. CDR3 size: 15 residues. The V end lost 6 bases, the J end lost 2 bases, and 14 bases lay between the germline ends. Looked up from germline, CDR1 is MNHEY and CDR2 is SVGAGI. CDR3 loop: CASRRGSAGNQPQHF. CDR3 nucleotide sequence: TGTGCCAGCAGACGAGGTTCTGCTGGCAATCAGCCCCAGCATTTT.

The gene calls are TRBV19 and TRBJ2-3; no clear D. This CDR3 has 15 amino acids. V was pared by 3 bases and J by 0 bases, with 10 bases between. CDR1 and CDR2 (germline): LNHDA, SQIVND (reference sequence). The CDR3 coding sequence is TGTGCCAGTAGTATCGCGAGCAGTAGCACAGATACGCAGTATTTT. Residues: CASSIASSSTDTQYF.

The CDR3 loop reads CSVADRSNSPLHF. CDR3 in DNA: TGCAGCGTAGCCGACAGATCAAATTCACCCCTCCACTTT. The rearrangement uses TRBV29-1 and TRBJ1-6, with D possibly being TRBD1 (5 bases). The V and J ends lost 6 bases and 7 bases respectively, with 13 bases between them. The CDR3 consists of 13 residues. The germline V gene has CDR1 SQVTM and CDR2 ANQGSEA.